A single sample is the source of the 26 T cell receptor beta chains below, sequenced in a study of blood T cell repertoires in COVID-19. Sequencing used immunoSEQ multiplex PCR; TCRdb keeps in-frame clones, though not all of them. This repertoire shows around 300,000 clones, about nine tenths found once; its top ten account for 1%. Source material: peripheral blood. All receptors come from a man aged 45 to 65 with active or convalescent COVID-19.

The chain carries TRBV25-1 and TRBJ2-3, with a weak D call TRBD2 (6 bases). Looked up from germline, CDR1 is MGHDK and CDR2 is SYGVNS. The CDR3 is made up of 14 amino acids. V was trimmed by 6 bases and J by 2 bases, leaving 12 bases between them. CDR3 sequence: CASRGGTSTDTQYF. CDR3 DNA sequence: TGTGCCAGCAGAGGTGGGACTTCCACAGATACGCAGTATTTT.

The chain is built from TRBV18 and TRBJ1-2; the match to TRBD1 covers 7 bases. Germline V gene data show CDR1 as KGHSH and CDR2 as LQKENI. J lost 1 base, V lost 3 bases, and 11 bases had no gene match. The CDR3 is made up of 17 amino acids. Here the CDR3 DNA reads TGTGCCAGCTCACCCCGACAGGGAGATCCAAGTAACTATGGCTACACCTTC. It specifies CASSPRQGDPSNYGYTF.

The chain joins TRBV11-1 to TRBJ1-1; 7 bases are a match to TRBD1. Germline V gene sequence: CDR1 SGHAT, CDR2 FQDESV (reference sequence). With 1 base clipped from V and 4 bases from J, the junction kept 3 bases outside the gene matches. The CDR3 loop spans 14 amino acids. In DNA form, the CDR3 reads TGTGCCAGCAGCTTAGTCAGGGGGACCACTGAAGCTTTCTTT. Amino acid sequence: CASSLVRGTTEAFF.

The chain couples TRBV27 to TRBJ2-5, with D uncertain. Germline V gene data show CDR1 as MNHEY and CDR2 as SMNVEV (reference sequence). Trimming removed 6 bases at V and 1 base at J, with 12 bases between. CDR3 length: 14 amino acids. The CDR3 spells CASRRRHLQETQYF. In DNA form, the CDR3 reads TGTGCCAGCAGACGACGACACCTCCAAGAGACCCAGTACTTC.

The chain combines TRBV7-8 with TRBJ2-7, with 13 bases identical to TRBD2. The V segment lost 1 base and the J segment 7 bases; nucleotides outside the gene matches: 13. Looked up from germline, CDR1 is SGHVS and CDR2 is FQNEAQ. This CDR3 contains 18 residues. The CDR3 region has the DNA TGTGCCAGCAGCTTAGATGCGGTGACTAGCGGGGGGACCTGGGAGCAGTACTTC. This codes for CASSLDAVTSGGTWEQYF.

This clone has just a few counts. The DNA for the CDR3 is TGTGCCAGCAGTCCTATACAGGGGCTGCGAGACTATGGCTACACCTTC. Translating gives CASSPIQGLRDYGYTF. V usage is TRBV27 and J usage is TRBJ1-2; 7 nucleotides line up with TRBD1. This CDR3 region has 16 residues. Germline V gene lookup returns CDR1 MNHEY and CDR2 SMNVEV (reference sequence). The J segment lost 3 bases and the V segment lost 5 bases, leaving 12 bases of the junction unmatched.

The chain employs TRBV2 and TRBJ1-4; maybe TRBD1 (5 bases). V was cut by 2 bases and J by 5 bases, with 15 bases left in between. Germline loops: CDR1 SNHLY, CDR2 FYNNEI. The CDR3 consists of 16 residues. CDR3 in DNA: TGTGCCAGCAGTGAATGGGGGGTTTCGAACAATGAAAAACTGTTTTTT. Translating gives CASSEWGVSNNEKLFF.

J is TRBJ2-1 and V is TRBV24-1; D perhaps matches TRBD1 (6 bases). The ends were cut back, 5 bases at V and 9 bases at J, with 10 bases in the middle. The germline gives CDR1 KGHDR, CDR2 SFDVKD. The CDR3 runs 12 residues. The chain's CDR3 is CATSGTVSEQFF. CDR3 DNA sequence: TGTGCCACCAGTGGGACAGTGAGTGAGCAGTTCTTC.

The rearrangement joins TRBV28 to TRBJ1-1; D is perhaps TRBD1 (5 bases). This CDR3 region has 16 residues. From germline, CDR1 is MDHEN and CDR2 SYDVKM. The V end was cut by 3 bases, the J end by 1 base, with 15 bases between. CDR3 bases: TGTGCCAGCAGTTTGAGGGAGGGGTGGGAGAACACTGAAGCTTTCTTT. Its protein product is CASSLREGWENTEAFF. Full variable domain (missing parts from reference TRBV28 and TRBJ1-1): DVKVTQSSRYLVKRTGEKVFLECVQDMDHENMFWYRQDPGLGLRLIYFSYDVKMKEKGDIPEGYSVSREKKERFSLILESASTNQTSMYLCASSLREGWENTEAFFGQGTRLTVV.

The chain employs TRBV20-1 and TRBJ1-5; D not certain. Germline CDR1 is DFQATT and CDR2 is SNEGSKA (reference sequence). Trimming took off 3 bases at V and 5 bases at J, with 14 bases between the two ends. The CDR3 length is 14 residues. The CDR3 nucleotides read TGCAGTGCTAGTCCCAACTCTGGGCATCAGCCCCAGCATTTT. Translating gives CSASPNSGHQPQHF.

V is TRBV7-7 and J is TRBJ2-5; TRBD1 agrees at 8 bases. The CDR3 length is 15 residues. The germline V gene has CDR1 SSHAT and CDR2 FNYEAQ (reference sequence). The ends lost 5 bases at V and 5 bases at J; junction bases unmatched: 10. In DNA form, the CDR3 reads TGTGCCAGCAGCACCCGACAGGGGTCAGCGGAGACCCAGTACTTC. It translates to CASSTRQGSAETQYF.

The chain links TRBV7-7 to TRBJ2-5, with 11 bases aligning to TRBD2. V was pared by 4 bases and J by 0 bases, with 1 base of the junction left unmatched. Germline values: CDR1 SSHAT, CDR2 FNYEAQ (reference sequence). The CDR3 totals 15 residues. CDR3 nucleotides: TGTGCCAGCAGCTGGGGACTAGCGGACCAAGAGACCCAGTACTTC. Translating it yields CASSWGLADQETQYF.

This rearrangement joins TRBV7-2 to TRBJ2-7, with 8 bases that match TRBD1. The CDR3 totals 14 residues. Germline V lookup: CDR1 SGHTA, CDR2 FQGNSA. With 3 bases clipped from V and 3 bases from J, the junction kept 4 bases outside the gene matches. CDR3 sequence reads: CASSFATGDYEQYF. The CDR3 bases are TGTGCCAGCAGCTTCGCGACAGGGGACTACGAGCAGTACTTC.

This chain joins TRBV5-1 and TRBJ1-3; no reliable D call. Trimming stripped 3 bases from V and 4 bases from J, with 14 bases between. Germline V lookup: CDR1 SGHRS, CDR2 YFSETQ. The CDR3 has 15 amino acids. The CDR3 DNA follows: TGCGCCAGCAGCTCCGGTTACTCGGGGGGAAACACCATATATTTT. This sequence encodes CASSSGYSGGNTIYF.

The V and J genes are TRBV5-1 and TRBJ2-3, with 9 bases that match TRBD2. CDR1 and CDR2 (germline): SGHRS, YFSETQ. The CDR3 contains 18 residues. The V gene end was trimmed by 0 bases and the J gene end by 0 bases; junction bases not matched to a gene: 8. The CDR3 spells CASSLAAGGGYSTDTQYF. For the CDR3, the DNA is TGCGCCAGCAGCTTGGCAGCGGGAGGTGGTTATAGCACAGATACGCAGTATTTT.

The chain's CDR3 is CASSVRGSGANVLTF. DNA for the CDR3: TGTGCCAGCAGCGTAAGAGGTTCTGGGGCCAACGTCCTGACTTTC. The gene calls are TRBV7-2 and TRBJ2-6, with D hard to call. The CDR3 has 15 residues. Looked up from germline, CDR1 is SGHTA and CDR2 is FQGNSA. Trimming took off 5 bases at V and 1 base at J, with 9 bases between the two ends.

The rearrangement links TRBV11-2 to TRBJ2-7, with 7 bases fitting TRBD2. Germline V gene data show CDR1 as SGHAT and CDR2 as FQNNGV. Trimming cost V 5 bases and J 2 bases; bases outside gene matches: 6. This CDR3 contains 14 residues. CDR3 DNA sequence: TGTGCCAGCAGCAGAACTAGCGCTACCTACGAGCAGTACTTC. This codes for CASSRTSATYEQYF. The whole variable domain, filled in from reference TRBV11-2 and TRBJ2-7, reads EAGVAQSPRYKIIEKRQSVAFWCNPISGHATLYWYQQILGQGPKLLIQFQNNGVVDDSQLPKDRFSAERLKGVDSTLKIQPAKLEDSAVYLCASSRTSATYEQYFGPGTRLTVT.

This clone was seen a few times. The V call is TRBV30, the J call TRBJ2-7, with TRBD1 as a possible D gene (5 bases). V lost 4 bases, J lost 4 bases, and 14 bases lay in between. The CDR3 spans 13 residues. The germline CDR1 and CDR2 sequences are GTSNPN and SVGIG (reference sequence). DNA for the CDR3: TGTGCCTGGAACAAAGCGACAGTTTACGAGCAGTACTTC. Protein product: CAWNKATVYEQYF.

DNA for the CDR3: TGTGCCAGCAGTCACTCAACTAGCGTGAAGACAGATACGCAGTATTTT. The encoded protein is CASSHSTSVKTDTQYF. V is TRBV28 and J is TRBJ2-3; 7 bases are shared with TRBD2. This CDR3 has 16 residues. V dropped 5 bases and J dropped 3; count of bases not matched to a gene: 11. The V gene's germline CDR1 is MDHEN and CDR2 SYDVKM. Full variable domain (missing parts from reference TRBV28 and TRBJ2-3): DVKVTQSSRYLVKRTGEKVFLECVQDMDHENMFWYRQDPGLGLRLIYFSYDVKMKEKGDIPEGYSVSREKKERFSLILESASTNQTSMYLCASSHSTSVKTDTQYFGPGTRLTVL.

This clone has more than one count but fewer than ten. This rearrangement joins TRBV5-1 to TRBJ1-2; TRBD1 agrees at 8 bases. V lost 3 bases and J lost 4; bases outside the gene matches: 5. The CDR3 contains 14 residues. The germline V gene encodes CDR1 SGHRS and CDR2 YFSETQ. The CDR3 nucleotides are TGCGCCAGCAGCTGGGAGGGACAGGTCTATGGCTACACCTTC. Its protein product is CASSWEGQVYGYTF. Looking up the rest from reference TRBV5-1 and TRBJ1-2 gives the full variable domain: KAGVTQTPRYLIKTRGQQVTLSCSPISGHRSVSWYQQTPGQGLQFLFEYFSETQRNKGNFPGRFSGRQFSNSRSEMNVSTLELGDSALYLCASSWEGQVYGYTFGSGTRLTVV.

The chain couples TRBV19 to TRBJ1-5; 8 bases agree with TRBD1. This CDR3 region has 17 residues. Germline CDR1 is LNHDA and CDR2 is SQIVND (reference sequence). The junction had 7 bases not matched to a gene; V was cut back by 0 bases and J by 3 bases. CDR3 sequence (DNA): TGTGCCAGTAGTATAGACCCCCGGACAGGGTTCAATCAGCCCCAGCATTTT. Its translation is CASSIDPRTGFNQPQHF.

This chain joins TRBV28 and TRBJ2-1; 7 nucleotides line up with TRBD2. Germline-derived CDR1 and CDR2 are MDHEN and SYDVKM. The CDR3 sequence is 15 residues long. With V trimmed by 7 bases and J by 2 bases, 8 bases remained unmatched. The CDR3 spells CASTLGLAAYNEQFF. CDR3 sequence (DNA): TGTGCCAGCACCTTGGGGCTAGCGGCCTACAATGAGCAGTTCTTC.

This rearrangement joins TRBV5-1 to TRBJ2-2, with TRBD2 matching over 10 bases. From germline, CDR1 is SGHRS and CDR2 YFSETQ. The J segment lost 4 bases and the V segment lost 1 base, leaving 4 bases of the junction unmatched. The CDR3 is made up of 16 amino acids. Here the CDR3 DNA reads TGCGCCAGCAGCTTGTCGGCTAGCGGGGGCACCGGGGAGCTGTTTTTT. It yields the protein CASSLSASGGTGELFF.

The chain recombines TRBV2 with TRBJ2-3; perhaps TRBD1 as D (5 bases). Looked up from germline, CDR1 is SNHLY and CDR2 is FYNNEI. The CDR3 runs 12 residues. The V end lost 6 bases, the J end lost 4 bases, and 8 bases lay between the germline ends. In DNA form, the CDR3 reads TGTGCCAGCAGGGAGACAGCAGATACGCAGTATTTT. Its protein is CASRETADTQYF.

J is TRBJ2-3 and V is TRBV29-1; 10 nucleotides line up with TRBD1. CDR1 is SQVTM, CDR2 ANQGSEA, per germline. The CDR3 is made up of 14 amino acids. Trimming at V came to 7 bases and at J to 6 bases, leaving 10 bases not matched to a gene. The CDR3 here is CSGGTGVPPDTQYF. The CDR3 DNA follows: TGCAGCGGAGGGACAGGGGTCCCCCCGGATACGCAGTATTTT.

The chain joins TRBV7-3 to TRBJ2-7, with unresolved D. The germline V gene has CDR1 SGHTA and CDR2 FQGTGA. V was pared by 5 bases and J by 3 bases, with 11 bases between. CDR3 length equals 13 residues. The CDR3, as DNA: TGTGCCAGCAGCCCAACACCCTTCTACGAGCAGTACTTC. Its protein is CASSPTPFYEQYF.